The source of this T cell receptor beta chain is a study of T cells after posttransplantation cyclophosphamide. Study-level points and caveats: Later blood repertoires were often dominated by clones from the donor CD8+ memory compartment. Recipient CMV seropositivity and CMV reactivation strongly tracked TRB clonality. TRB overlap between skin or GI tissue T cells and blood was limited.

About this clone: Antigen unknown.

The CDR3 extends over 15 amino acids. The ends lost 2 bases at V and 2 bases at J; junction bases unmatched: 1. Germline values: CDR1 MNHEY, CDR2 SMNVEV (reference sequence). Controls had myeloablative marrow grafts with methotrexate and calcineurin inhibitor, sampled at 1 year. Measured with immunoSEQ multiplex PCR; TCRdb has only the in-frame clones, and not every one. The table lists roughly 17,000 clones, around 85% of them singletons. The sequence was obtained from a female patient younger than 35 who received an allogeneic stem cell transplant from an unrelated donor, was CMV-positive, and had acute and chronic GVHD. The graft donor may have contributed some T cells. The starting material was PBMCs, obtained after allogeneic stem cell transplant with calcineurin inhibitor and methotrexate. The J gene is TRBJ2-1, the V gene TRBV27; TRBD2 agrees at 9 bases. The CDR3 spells CASSLAGGPYNEQFF. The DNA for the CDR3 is TGTGCCAGCAGTTTAGCGGGAGGGCCCTACAATGAGCAGTTCTTC.